This record looks at one TCR beta chain sequence and its context. No antigen is known for it. One base away there is no much larger clone; base qualities are not given. The data were taken from a study of T-cell reconstitution after alpha-beta-depleted transplantation in children (dated by TCRdb to between 2015 and 2016). Notes on the research overall: T-cell immune reconstitution after TCRalphabeta/CD19-depleted allogeneic hematopoietic cell transplantation in children was quantitatively tracked in the study by means of TCR repertoire profiling.

Taken from cysteine to phenylalanine, the CDR3 has 14 residues. The DNA shown is the 42-base CDR3, in frame from base 1. The germline V gene gives CDR1 as MNHEY and CDR2 as SVGEGT. At the junction V is shortened by 1 base and J by 5 bases; bases outside the gene matches: 4. Library method: PCR. Sequenced using an Illumina HiSeq 2500. To normalize quantification of the TCRbeta repertoire, the TCR libraries were built with molecular barcoding that relied on unique molecular identifiers. TCRdb reworked the public reads: Q25 trimming with fastp, MiXCR clone assembly, productive beta chains retained. Records with the same CDR3 protein are collapsed into one entry carrying the most frequent genes and DNA. In this sample the table shows about 370,000 distinct CDR3 sequences, about 20% of which occur a single time. The top ten constitute approximately 3.8% of the sample.

This material consisted of PBMCs from the stem cell graft donor, taken from the stem cell graft. The sequence was obtained from a human donor who donated a stem cell graft to a child with acute myeloid leukemia. The sequence joins TRBV6-2 or TRBV6-3 to TRBJ2-7; 8 junctional bases match TRBD2. The CDR3 has the sequence CASSYLLAVDEQYF. The DNA sequence is given as TGTGCCAGCAGTTACTTACTAGCGGTCGACGAGCAGTACTTC.